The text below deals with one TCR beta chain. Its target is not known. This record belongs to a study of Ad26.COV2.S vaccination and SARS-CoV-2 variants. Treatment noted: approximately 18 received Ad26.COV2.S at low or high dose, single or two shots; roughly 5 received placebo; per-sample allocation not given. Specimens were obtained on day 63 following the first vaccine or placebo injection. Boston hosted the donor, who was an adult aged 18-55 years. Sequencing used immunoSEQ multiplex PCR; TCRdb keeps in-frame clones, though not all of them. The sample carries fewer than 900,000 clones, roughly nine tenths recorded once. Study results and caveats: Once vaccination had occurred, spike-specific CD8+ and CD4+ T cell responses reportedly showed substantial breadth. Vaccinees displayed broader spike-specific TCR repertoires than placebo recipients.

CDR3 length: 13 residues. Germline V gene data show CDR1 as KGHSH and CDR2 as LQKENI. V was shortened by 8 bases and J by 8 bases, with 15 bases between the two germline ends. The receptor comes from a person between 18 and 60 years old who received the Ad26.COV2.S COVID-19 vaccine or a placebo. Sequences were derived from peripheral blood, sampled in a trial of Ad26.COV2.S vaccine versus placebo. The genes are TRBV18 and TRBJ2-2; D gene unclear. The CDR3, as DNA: TGTGCCAGCGCCACCTGGTTGATAGGGGAGCTGTTTTTT. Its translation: CASATWLIGELFF.